One sample yielded the 20 T cell receptor beta chains listed below, sequenced in a study of blood T cell repertoires in COVID-19. Assay: immunoSEQ multiplex PCR; the TCRdb copy retains only in-frame clones and omits some. The profile shows about 190,000 clones, 84% of them singletons. Sequencing used PBMCs or T cells enriched from blood (not recorded which). All receptors derive from a woman in her twenties or thirties who had recovered from COVID-19.

This clone was seen a handful of times. The V gene is TRBV6-1, the J gene TRBJ1-5; 7 bases line up with TRBD1. CDR3 length: 16 residues. Germline values: CDR1 MNHNS, CDR2 SASEGT. V lost 1 base to trimming and J lost 0 bases; unmatched junction nucleotides: 3. The CDR3 coding sequence is TGTGCCAGCAGTGAAGGGACAGGTTATAGCAATCAGCCCCAGCATTTT. Amino acid sequence: CASSEGTGYSNQPQHF.

The rearrangement links TRBV27 to TRBJ1-2, with D possibly matching TRBD1 (5 bases). Germline loops: CDR1 MNHEY, CDR2 SMNVEV (reference sequence). V lost 7 bases and J 1 base, leaving 13 bases between the germline ends. This CDR3 is 14 amino acids long. CDR3 nucleotide sequence: TGTGCCAGCAATCCTAGGGGCCATAACTATGGCTACACCTTC. It codes for CASNPRGHNYGYTF.

The table lists this clone with a few counts. The chain has TRBV7-2 and TRBJ1-1, with 10 bases that match TRBD1. The CDR3 is 14 amino acids. The germline V gene has CDR1 SGHTA and CDR2 FQGNSA. The V segment lost 5 bases and the J segment 11 bases; nucleotides outside the gene matches: 11. CDR3 region: CASSVNRDRGIAFF. DNA for the CDR3: TGTGCCAGCAGCGTAAACCGGGACAGGGGCATTGCTTTCTTT. Using reference TRBV7-2 and TRBJ1-1 for the parts outside the CDR3, the full variable domain is GAGVSQSPSNKVTEKGKDVELRCDPISGHTALYWYRQSLGQGLEFLIYFQGNSAPDKSGLPSDRFSAERTGGSVSTLTIQRTQQEDSAVYLCASSVNRDRGIAFFGQGTRLTVV.

The chain couples TRBV21-1 to TRBJ2-7; the DNA was not used to check the table's D call, TRBD2. TRBV21-1 is flagged as a pseudogene. CDR3 length: 17 amino acids. CDR3 sequence reads: CASSREGCGTSGTEQYF. The CDR3 DNA follows: TGTGCCAGCAGCAGAGAAGGGTGCGGGACTAGCGGGACCGAGCAGTACTTC.

CDR3 in DNA: TGTGCCAGCAGTTTAGGAGGGGCCCTTAACTATGGCTACACCTTC. Protein product: CASSLGGALNYGYTF. V gene TRBV28 combines with J gene TRBJ1-2; perhaps TRBD1 as D (5 bases). CDR1 is MDHEN and CDR2 is SYDVKM in the germline V gene. Trimming took off 2 bases at V and 1 base at J, with 11 bases between the two ends. This CDR3 region has 15 residues.

The chain carries TRBV28 and TRBJ1-2; perhaps TRBD1 as D (5 bases). CDR1 and CDR2 (germline): MDHEN, SYDVKM. CDR3 length equals 13 residues. Deletions cut 6 bases from V and 2 bases from J, with 10 bases between. CDR3 in DNA: TGTGCCAGCAGCCGGGACTTAAACTATGGCTACACCTTC. It translates to CASSRDLNYGYTF.

J is TRBJ1-2 and V is TRBV21-1; the D segment call TRBD1 is taken from the table without a DNA check. TRBV21-1 is annotated as a pseudogene. The CDR3 loop spans 17 amino acids. This CDR3 is CASSFHRTRGRNYGYTF. In DNA, the CDR3 is TGTGCCAGCAGCTTCCACAGAACCAGGGGTAGGAACTATGGCTACACCTTC.

The rearrangement joins TRBV9 to TRBJ1-1; no reliable D call. CDR3 size: 14 residues. CDR1 and CDR2 (germline): SGDLS, YYNGEE. Trimming left V 0 bases short and J 1 base short, with 7 bases between. CDR3 DNA sequence: TGTGCCAGCAGCGTAGGTGTACAGAACACTGAAGCTTTCTTT. Translation: CASSVGVQNTEAFF. Full variable domain (missing parts from reference TRBV9 and TRBJ1-1): DSGVTQTPKHLITATGQRVTLRCSPRSGDLSVYWYQQSLDQGLQFLIQYYNGEERAKGNILERFSAQQFPDLHSELNLSSLELGDSALYFCASSVGVQNTEAFFGQGTRLTVV.

The rearrangement joins TRBV11-3 to TRBJ2-1; 7 bases fit TRBD1. The J segment lost 7 bases and the V segment lost 5 bases, leaving 8 bases of the junction unmatched. Germline CDR1 reads SGHNT; CDR2 reads YENEEA. This CDR3 spans 14 amino acids. The CDR3 reads CASSPRTGKNEQFF. The DNA of the CDR3 is TGTGCCAGCAGCCCTAGGACAGGAAAGAATGAGCAGTTCTTC.

The rearrangement links TRBV7-9 to TRBJ1-1, with 8 nucleotides matching TRBD1. The V and J ends lost 3 bases and 0 bases, in that order; junction bases with no gene match: 3. The CDR3 length is 15 residues. Looked up from germline, CDR1 is SEHNR and CDR2 is FQNEAQ (reference sequence). The CDR3 region is CASSFRTGLNTEAFF. As DNA, the CDR3 is TGTGCCAGCAGCTTTCGGACAGGGCTGAACACTGAAGCTTTCTTT.

The rearrangement links TRBV6-5 to TRBJ2-1; D ambiguous. With 6 bases removed from V and 8 bases from J, the gap between germline ends came to 14 bases. Germline V gene sequence: CDR1 MNHEY, CDR2 SVGAGI. The CDR3 runs 13 residues. The CDR3 reads CASRTAEFDEQFF. CDR3 nucleotide sequence: TGTGCCAGCAGGACTGCGGAGTTCGATGAGCAGTTCTTC.

This clone has at least ten counts. The gene calls are TRBV9 and TRBJ1-6; the D gene is possibly TRBD1 (6 bases). Deletions cut 4 bases from V and 9 bases from J, with 14 bases between. Germline V gene sequence: CDR1 SGDLS, CDR2 YYNGEE. This CDR3 region has 14 residues. The CDR3 reads CASSLDSGGSPLHF. CDR3 in DNA: TGTGCCAGCAGCCTGGACAGTGGGGGTTCACCCCTCCACTTT.

The chain uses TRBV18 and TRBJ2-3, with TRBD2 matching over 11 bases. Looked up from germline, CDR1 is KGHSH and CDR2 is LQKENI. The CDR3 consists of 13 residues. With 3 bases clipped from V and 9 bases from J, the junction kept 2 bases outside the gene matches. CDR3 sequence reads: CASSPGLAETQYF. The DNA for the CDR3 is TGTGCCAGCTCACCGGGACTAGCGGAAACGCAGTATTTT.

The chain has TRBV20-1 and TRBJ2-1; 7 bases line up with TRBD2. Germline V gene sequence: CDR1 DFQATT, CDR2 SNEGSKA (reference sequence). V shed 3 bases, J shed 2 bases, and the junction held 7 bases outside the gene matches. The CDR3 is 15 residues long. CDR3 coding DNA: TGCAGTGCTAGTGAGGGACTACCACCCTACAATGAGCAGTTCTTC. This codes for CSASEGLPPYNEQFF.

This rearrangement joins TRBV3-1 (or the pseudogene TRBV3-2) to TRBJ1-3, with D uncertain. Germline V lookup: CDR1 LGHDT, CDR2 YNNKEL (reference sequence). The CDR3 has 15 residues. V was shortened by 3 bases and J by 0 bases, with 9 bases between the two germline ends. CDR3 region: CASSHRFASGNTIYF. DNA for the CDR3: TGTGCCAGCAGCCACAGGTTTGCCTCTGGAAACACCATATATTTT.

The genes are TRBV10-2 and TRBJ2-5, with D possibly TRBD2 on 5 matching bases. The germline gives CDR1 WSHSY, CDR2 SAAADI. The CDR3 covers 14 residues. Trimming pared 2 bases from V and 7 bases from J, leaving 14 bases between. The CDR3 nucleotides read TGCGCCAGCAGTGAGATCGCCGCCGCGGGGACCCAGTACTTC. Residues: CASSEIAAAGTQYF.

This clone was counted only a few times. The V and J genes are TRBV11-3 and TRBJ2-2; D not certain. Germline CDR1 is SGHNT and CDR2 is YENEEA. CDR3 size: 14 residues. The V end was cut by 0 bases, the J end by 7 bases, with 9 bases between. The CDR3 is CASSLDRVSGELFF. CDR3 coding DNA: TGTGCCAGCAGCTTAGATCGAGTGAGCGGGGAGCTGTTTTTT.

The V gene is TRBV2, the J gene TRBJ1-6; 7 nucleotides match TRBD1. CDR1 and CDR2 (germline): SNHLY, FYNNEI. The CDR3 length is 15 residues. With V trimmed by 6 bases and J by 3 bases, 5 bases remained unmatched. The CDR3 nucleotides are TGTGCCAGCAGCGACAGACAGGGCTATAATTCACCCCTCCACTTT. Translated, it gives CASSDRQGYNSPLHF.

V usage is TRBV18 and J usage is TRBJ1-1; no clear D gene. The V gene's germline CDR1 is KGHSH and CDR2 LQKENI. The CDR3 length is 16 residues. With 2 bases removed from V and 0 bases from J, the gap between germline ends came to 13 bases. CDR3 residues: CASSPFSAAMNTEAFF. Here the CDR3 DNA reads TGTGCCAGCTCACCATTTAGCGCAGCCATGAACACTGAAGCTTTCTTT.

On this clone itself: One end of the junction varies from germline; a read error may be responsible. The rearrangement uses TRBV27 and TRBJ2-1, with 13 bases identical to TRBD2. Germline CDR1 is MNHEY and CDR2 is SMNVEV (reference sequence). The length of the CDR3 is 15 residues. The CDR3, as DNA: TGTGCCAGCAGGACTAGCGGGGGGACTTACACTGAGCAGTTCTTC. Its translation is CASRTSGGTYTEQFF.